The text below deals with one TCR beta chain. Looked up from germline, CDR1 is MNHEY and CDR2 is SMNVEV (reference sequence). The CDR3 spans 17 residues. V was pared by 5 bases and J by 3 bases, with 20 bases between. The entry originates in a study of neoadjuvant anti-PD-1 for oral cavity cancer. Whole-study context: Patients mostly received three to four biweekly nivolumab doses at 3 mg/kg before surgery.

Assay used: immunoSEQ multiplex PCR; TCRdb lists only in-frame clones, some missing. This table has around 13,000 clones, around 66% appearing once. The sequence came from a person aged 35 to 85 with oral cavity squamous cell carcinoma. This chain links TRBV27 with TRBJ1-5, with D perhaps matching TRBD1 (6 bases). The sample consisted of PBMCs, taken before nivolumab (anti-PD-1) treatment. The CDR3 here is CASSPRGGPRNNQPQHF. The CDR3 DNA reads TGTGCCAGCAGTCCCCGGGGGGGGCCTCGAAACAATCAGCCCCAGCATTTT.